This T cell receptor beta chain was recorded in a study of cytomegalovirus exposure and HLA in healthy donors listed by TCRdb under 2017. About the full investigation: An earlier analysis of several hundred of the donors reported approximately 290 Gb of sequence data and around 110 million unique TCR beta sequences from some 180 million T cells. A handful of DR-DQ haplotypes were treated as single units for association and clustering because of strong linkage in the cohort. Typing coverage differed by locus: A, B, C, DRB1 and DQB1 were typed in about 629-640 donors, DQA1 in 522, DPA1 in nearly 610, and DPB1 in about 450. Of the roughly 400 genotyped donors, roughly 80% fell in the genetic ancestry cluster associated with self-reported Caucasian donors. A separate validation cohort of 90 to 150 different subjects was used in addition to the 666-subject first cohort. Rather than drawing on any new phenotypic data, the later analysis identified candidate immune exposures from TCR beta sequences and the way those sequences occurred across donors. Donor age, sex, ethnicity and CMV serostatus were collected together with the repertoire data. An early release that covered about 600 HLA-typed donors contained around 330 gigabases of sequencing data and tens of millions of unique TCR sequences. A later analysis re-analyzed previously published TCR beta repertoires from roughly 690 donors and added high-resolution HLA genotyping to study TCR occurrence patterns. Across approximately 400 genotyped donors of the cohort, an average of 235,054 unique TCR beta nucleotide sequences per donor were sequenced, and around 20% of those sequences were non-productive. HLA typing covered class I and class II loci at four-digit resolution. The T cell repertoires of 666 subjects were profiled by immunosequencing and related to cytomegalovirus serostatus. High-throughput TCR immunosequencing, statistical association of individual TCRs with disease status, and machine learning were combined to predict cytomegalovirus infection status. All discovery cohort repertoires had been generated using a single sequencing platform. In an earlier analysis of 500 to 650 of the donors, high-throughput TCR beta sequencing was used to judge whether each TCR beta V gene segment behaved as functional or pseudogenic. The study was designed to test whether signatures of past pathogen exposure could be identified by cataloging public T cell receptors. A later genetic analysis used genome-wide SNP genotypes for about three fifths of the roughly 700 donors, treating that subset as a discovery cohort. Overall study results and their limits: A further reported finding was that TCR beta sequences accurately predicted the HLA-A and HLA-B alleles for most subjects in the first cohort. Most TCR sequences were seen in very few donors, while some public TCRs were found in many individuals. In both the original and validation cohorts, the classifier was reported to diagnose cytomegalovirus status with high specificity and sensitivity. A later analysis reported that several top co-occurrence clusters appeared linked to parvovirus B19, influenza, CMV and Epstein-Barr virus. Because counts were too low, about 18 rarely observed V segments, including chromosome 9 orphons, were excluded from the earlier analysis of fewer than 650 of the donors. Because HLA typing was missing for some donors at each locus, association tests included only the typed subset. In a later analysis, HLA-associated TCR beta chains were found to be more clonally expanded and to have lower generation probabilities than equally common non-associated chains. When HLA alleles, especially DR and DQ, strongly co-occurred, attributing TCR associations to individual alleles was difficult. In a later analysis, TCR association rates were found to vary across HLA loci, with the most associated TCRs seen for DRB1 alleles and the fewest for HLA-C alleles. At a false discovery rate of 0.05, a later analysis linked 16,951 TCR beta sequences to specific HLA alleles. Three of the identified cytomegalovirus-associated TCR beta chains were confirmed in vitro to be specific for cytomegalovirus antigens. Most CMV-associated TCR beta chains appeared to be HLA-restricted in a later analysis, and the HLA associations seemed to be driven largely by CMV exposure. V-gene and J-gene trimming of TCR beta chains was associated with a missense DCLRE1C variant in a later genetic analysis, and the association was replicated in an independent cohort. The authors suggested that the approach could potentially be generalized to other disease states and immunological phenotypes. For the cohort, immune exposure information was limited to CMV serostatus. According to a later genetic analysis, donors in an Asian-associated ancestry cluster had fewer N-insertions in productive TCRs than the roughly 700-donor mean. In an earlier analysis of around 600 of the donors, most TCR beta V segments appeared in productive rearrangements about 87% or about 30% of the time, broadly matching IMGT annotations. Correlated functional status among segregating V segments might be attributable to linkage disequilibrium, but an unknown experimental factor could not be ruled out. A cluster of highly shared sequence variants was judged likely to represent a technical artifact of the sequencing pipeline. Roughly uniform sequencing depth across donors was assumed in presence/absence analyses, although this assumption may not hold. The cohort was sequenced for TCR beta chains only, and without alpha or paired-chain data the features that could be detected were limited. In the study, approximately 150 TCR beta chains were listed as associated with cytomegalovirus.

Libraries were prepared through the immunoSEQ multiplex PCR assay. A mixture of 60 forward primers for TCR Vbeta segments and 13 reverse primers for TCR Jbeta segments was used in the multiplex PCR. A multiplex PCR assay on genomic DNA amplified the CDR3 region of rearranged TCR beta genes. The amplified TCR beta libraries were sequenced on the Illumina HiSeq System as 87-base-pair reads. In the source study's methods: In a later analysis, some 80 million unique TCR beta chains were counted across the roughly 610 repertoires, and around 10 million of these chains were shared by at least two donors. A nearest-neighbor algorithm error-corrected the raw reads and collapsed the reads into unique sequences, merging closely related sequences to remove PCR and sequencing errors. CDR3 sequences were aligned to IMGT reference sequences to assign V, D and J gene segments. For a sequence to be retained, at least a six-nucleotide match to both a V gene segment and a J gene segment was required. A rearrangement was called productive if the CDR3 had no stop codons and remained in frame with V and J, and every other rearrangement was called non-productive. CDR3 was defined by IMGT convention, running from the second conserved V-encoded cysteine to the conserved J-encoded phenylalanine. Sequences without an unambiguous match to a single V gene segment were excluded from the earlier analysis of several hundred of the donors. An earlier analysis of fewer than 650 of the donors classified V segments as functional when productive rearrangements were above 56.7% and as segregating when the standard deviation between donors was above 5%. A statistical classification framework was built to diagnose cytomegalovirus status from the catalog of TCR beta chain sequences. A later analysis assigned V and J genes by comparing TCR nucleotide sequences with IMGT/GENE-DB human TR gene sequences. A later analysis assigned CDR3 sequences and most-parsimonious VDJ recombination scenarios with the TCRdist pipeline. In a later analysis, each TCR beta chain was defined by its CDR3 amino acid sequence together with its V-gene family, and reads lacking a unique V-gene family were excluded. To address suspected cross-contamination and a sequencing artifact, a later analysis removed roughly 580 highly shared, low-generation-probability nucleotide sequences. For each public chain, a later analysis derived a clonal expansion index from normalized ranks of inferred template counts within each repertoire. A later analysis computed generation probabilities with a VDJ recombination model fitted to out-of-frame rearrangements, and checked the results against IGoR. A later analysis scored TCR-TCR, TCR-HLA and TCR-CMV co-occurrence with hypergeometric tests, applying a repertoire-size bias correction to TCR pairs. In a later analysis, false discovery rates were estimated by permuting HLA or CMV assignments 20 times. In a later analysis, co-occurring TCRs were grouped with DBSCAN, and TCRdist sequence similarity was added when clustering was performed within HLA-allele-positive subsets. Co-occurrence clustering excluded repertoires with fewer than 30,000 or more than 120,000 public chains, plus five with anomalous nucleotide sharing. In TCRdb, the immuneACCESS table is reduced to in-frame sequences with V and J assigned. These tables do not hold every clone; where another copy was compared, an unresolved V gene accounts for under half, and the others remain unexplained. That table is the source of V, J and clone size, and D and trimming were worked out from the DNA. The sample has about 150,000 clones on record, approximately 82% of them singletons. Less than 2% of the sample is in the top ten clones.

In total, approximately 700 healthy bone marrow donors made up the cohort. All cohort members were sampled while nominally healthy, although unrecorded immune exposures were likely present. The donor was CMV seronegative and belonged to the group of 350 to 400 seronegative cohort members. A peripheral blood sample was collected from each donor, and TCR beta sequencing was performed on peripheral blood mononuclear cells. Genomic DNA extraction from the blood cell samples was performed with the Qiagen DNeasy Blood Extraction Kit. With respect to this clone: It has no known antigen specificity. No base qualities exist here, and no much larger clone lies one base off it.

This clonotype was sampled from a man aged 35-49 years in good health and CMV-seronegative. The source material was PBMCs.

The CDR3 has the sequence CASSLAGQGYGYTF. The DNA sequence reads TGTGCCAGCAGCTTAGCCGGACAGGGGTATGGCTACACCTTC. The V and J genes are TRBV7-2 and TRBJ1-2; 9 central nucleotides agree with TRBD1. CDR1 and CDR2, looked up from the germline V gene, are SGHTA and FQGNSA. Inclusive of the bounding cysteine and phenylalanine, the CDR3 is 14 residues long. The retained sequence is limited to the CDR3, 42 bases, with the frame set at the first base. Clipping removes 0 bases from V and 5 bases from J, with 1 as the unmatched junction base count.